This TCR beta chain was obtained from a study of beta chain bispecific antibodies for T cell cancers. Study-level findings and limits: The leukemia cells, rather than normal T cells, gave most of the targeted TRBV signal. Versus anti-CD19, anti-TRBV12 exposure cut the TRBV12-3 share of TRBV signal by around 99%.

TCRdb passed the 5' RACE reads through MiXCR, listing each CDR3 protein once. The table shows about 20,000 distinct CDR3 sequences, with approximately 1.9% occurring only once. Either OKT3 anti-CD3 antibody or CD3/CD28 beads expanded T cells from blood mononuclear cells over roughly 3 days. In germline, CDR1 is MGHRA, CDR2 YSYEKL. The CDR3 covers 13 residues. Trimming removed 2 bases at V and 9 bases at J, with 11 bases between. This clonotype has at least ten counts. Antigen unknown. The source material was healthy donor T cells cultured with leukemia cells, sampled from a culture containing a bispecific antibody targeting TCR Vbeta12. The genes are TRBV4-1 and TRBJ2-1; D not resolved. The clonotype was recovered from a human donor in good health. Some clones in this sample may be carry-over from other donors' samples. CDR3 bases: TGCGCCAGCAGCCAATACACCGGCGGTGAGCAGTTCTTC. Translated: CASSQYTGGEQFF.